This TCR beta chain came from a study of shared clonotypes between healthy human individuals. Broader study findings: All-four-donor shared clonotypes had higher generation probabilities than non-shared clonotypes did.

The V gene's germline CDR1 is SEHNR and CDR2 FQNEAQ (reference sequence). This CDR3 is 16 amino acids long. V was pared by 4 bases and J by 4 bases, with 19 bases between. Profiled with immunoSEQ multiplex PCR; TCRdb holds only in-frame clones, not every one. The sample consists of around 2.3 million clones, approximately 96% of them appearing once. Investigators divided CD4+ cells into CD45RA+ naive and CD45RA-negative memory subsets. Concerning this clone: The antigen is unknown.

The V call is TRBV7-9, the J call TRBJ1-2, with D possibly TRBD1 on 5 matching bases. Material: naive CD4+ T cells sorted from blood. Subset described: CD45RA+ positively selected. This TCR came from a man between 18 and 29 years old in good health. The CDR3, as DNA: TGTGCCAGCAGCTCAGGAGGGGCGGCAACTTTCTATGGCTACACCTTC. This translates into CASSSGGAATFYGYTF.